These T cell receptor beta chains were read from a single sample in a study of T cells in localized non-small cell lung cancer. Here immunoSEQ multiplex PCR was the method, and the copy in TCRdb shows in-frame clones only, minus some. The table lists 12,000 to 15,000 clones, roughly 89% of them singletons. The sample consisted of peripheral blood mononuclear cells, taken before any cancer treatment. The receptors originated from a man aged 40 to 70 with stage III lung adenocarcinoma. Each CDR3 is given with its conserved first and last residue. A D gene is named only where the DNA matches it firmly. Size tells how often a clone was seen (once, few, many) or the class of an expanded clone, and some rows leave it out.

j_gene: TRBJ2-7; d_gene: -; v_gene: TRBV19; abundance: -; CDR3nt: TGTGCCAGTAGTACAGCTAGTTCGTACGAGCAGTACTTC; CDR3aa: CASSTASSYEQYF
j_gene: TRBJ1-1; d_gene: TRBD1; v_gene: TRBV10-3; abundance: few; CDR3nt: TGTGCCATCAGAGGGGACAGCTTTATGAACACTGAAGCTTTCTTT; CDR3aa: CAIRGDSFMNTEAFF
j_gene: TRBJ2-1; d_gene: TRBD2; v_gene: TRBV5-6; abundance: -; CDR3nt: TGTGCCAGCAGCTTGATTTCTAGCGGGAGCTACAATGAGCAGTTCTTC; CDR3aa: CASSLISSGSYNEQFF
j_gene: TRBJ1-1; d_gene: TRBD1; v_gene: TRBV7-8; abundance: once; CDR3nt: TGTGCCAGCGGAGGGACAGGGGGCACTGAAGCTTTCTTT; CDR3aa: CASGGTGGTEAFF
j_gene: TRBJ2-7; d_gene: -; v_gene: TRBV5-7; abundance: -; CDR3nt: TGTGCCAGCAGCTTGGGGAGCTCCTCCTACGAGCAGTACTTC; CDR3aa: CASSLGSSSYEQYF
j_gene: TRBJ2-2; d_gene: -; v_gene: TRBV19; abundance: -; CDR3nt: TGTGCCTCTACACGAGTAACCGGGGAGCTGTTTTTT; CDR3aa: CASTRVTGELFF
j_gene: TRBJ2-1; d_gene: -; v_gene: TRBV18; abundance: once; CDR3nt: TGTGCCAGCTCACCCGCGGTAGGAGCACCTTACCCACACAATGAGCAGTTCTTC; CDR3aa: CASSPAVGAPYPHNEQFF
j_gene: TRBJ2-2; d_gene: -; v_gene: TRBV6-5; abundance: few; CDR3nt: TGTGCCAGCAGACTCTCCGGGACGAACACCGGGGAGCTGTTTTTT; CDR3aa: CASRLSGTNTGELFF
j_gene: TRBJ1-5; d_gene: -; v_gene: TRBV27; abundance: once; CDR3nt: TGTGCCAGCAGTTTAATGACCGGTGGAGGTCAGCCCCAGCATTTT; CDR3aa: CASSLMTGGGQPQHF
j_gene: TRBJ1-2; d_gene: TRBD1; v_gene: TRBV4-1; abundance: -; CDR3nt: TGCGCCAGCAGCCTTGGGACAGCAACTAACTATGGCTACACCTTC; CDR3aa: CASSLGTATNYGYTF
j_gene: TRBJ2-1; d_gene: TRBD2; v_gene: TRBV11-2; abundance: -; CDR3nt: TGTGCCAGCAGCTCCAACAGGGGAGCGGGAGGGTTTAATGAGCAGTTCTTC; CDR3aa: CASSSNRGAGGFNEQFF
j_gene: TRBJ2-3; d_gene: TRBD2; v_gene: TRBV7-9; abundance: -; CDR3nt: TGTGCCAGCAGCTTAGGGGCTAGCGGGATTTCAGATACGCAGTATTTT; CDR3aa: CASSLGASGISDTQYF
j_gene: TRBJ2-7; d_gene: -; v_gene: TRBV9; abundance: once; CDR3nt: TGTGCCAGCAGCCCCCGGGATCCAGCCTACGAGCAGTACTTC; CDR3aa: CASSPRDPAYEQYF
j_gene: TRBJ2-7; d_gene: TRBD1; v_gene: TRBV5-4; abundance: -; CDR3nt: TGTGCCAGCAGCTTGATGGACAGGGTCTACGAGCAGTACTTC; CDR3aa: CASSLMDRVYEQYF